The clone carrying this T cell receptor beta chain was detected only a few times. Its antigen is unknown. The source of the sample is a study of T cell responses to AZD1222 COVID-19 vaccine. This table comes from immunoSEQ multiplex PCR, and its TCRdb copy is limited to in-frame clones, with some not included. Counted here are about 120,000 clones, 85% to 90% occurring once; the ten biggest clones make up approximately 3.4%. Overall study findings and caveats: Repertoires were collected only later (after the peak T cell response had occurred).

The V segment lost 4 bases and the J segment 4 bases; nucleotides outside the gene matches: 6. CDR1 SGHDT and CDR2 YYEEEE come from the germline V gene. The CDR3 is 14 residues long. The sequencing used peripheral blood, collected 28 days after the second AZD1222 dose. The V and J genes are TRBV5-6 and TRBJ1-2, with 8 bases fitting TRBD1. The TCR sequence derives from an adult who received the AZD1222 COVID-19 vaccine. This CDR3 reads CASSIGQGIYGYTF. For the CDR3, the DNA is TGTGCCAGCAGCATTGGACAGGGCATCTATGGCTACACCTTC.